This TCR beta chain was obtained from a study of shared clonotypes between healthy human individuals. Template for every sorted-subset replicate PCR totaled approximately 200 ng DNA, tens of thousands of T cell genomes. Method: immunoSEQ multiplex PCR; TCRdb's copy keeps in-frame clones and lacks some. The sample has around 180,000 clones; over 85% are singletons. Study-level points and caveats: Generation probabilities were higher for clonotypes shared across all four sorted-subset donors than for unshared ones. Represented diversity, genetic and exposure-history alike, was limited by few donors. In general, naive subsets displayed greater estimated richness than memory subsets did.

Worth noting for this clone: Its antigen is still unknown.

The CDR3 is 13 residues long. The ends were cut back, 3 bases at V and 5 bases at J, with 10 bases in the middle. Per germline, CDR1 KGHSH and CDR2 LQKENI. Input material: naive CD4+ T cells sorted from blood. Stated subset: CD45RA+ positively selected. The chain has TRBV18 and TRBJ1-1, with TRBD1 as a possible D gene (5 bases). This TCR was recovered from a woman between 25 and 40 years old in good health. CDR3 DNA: TGTGCCAGCTCACCCAGGGATTATACTGAAGCTTTCTTT. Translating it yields CASSPRDYTEAFF.